This TCR beta chain was obtained from a study of regulatory T cells in long-lasting Graves disease listed by TCRdb under 2021. Some background on the complete study: Patients with newly diagnosed Graves' disease had been on antithyroid drugs for under 3 months. Persistent Graves' disease patients were compared with newly diagnosed Graves' disease patients by peripheral blood TCR sequencing and RNA sequencing. The study was conducted in China and was registered as a clinical trial. A total of 35 or so samples were covered by TCR sequencing, comprising around 13 persistent and about 20 newly diagnosed Graves' disease patients.

The time point label for this specimen denotes: newly diagnosed GD, antithyroid drugs for less than 3 months. RNA was extracted from PBMCs in TRIzol for both TCR sequencing and RNA sequencing. The diagnosis of Graves' disease was made according to American Thyroid Association guidelines. Patients were recruited from an endocrinology department in Xi'an, China. Each patient gave 8.5 to 9.5 milliliters of peripheral blood, collected in an EDTA anticoagulant tube. Ficoll Paque Plus density gradient separation was used to isolate PBMCs, and no further T cell sorting was done. An Agilent 2100 Bioanalyzer and agarose gel were used to assess RNA quality, and a NanoDrop 2000 was used to measure RNA concentration. The method was multiplex PCR. These reads were obtained on an Illumina HiSeq 4000. TCR beta libraries were built with iRepertoire HTBI primers and Arm-PCR amplification of CDR3 regions. Before sequencing, the PCR products went through gel purification. The authors processed their data as follows. Across samples, 62 TRBV and roughly 15 TRBJ segments were identified and used for gene usage analysis of CDR3 amino acid clonotypes. Filtered high-quality paired reads were merged into contigs using COPE and FqMerger. Contigs were aligned with BLAST to IMGT TRBV, TRBD and TRBJ reference genes, and CDR3 was defined per IMGT. Clonotypes above 0.1% frequency were classified as highly expanded clones. Shannon entropy was used to measure repertoire diversity, and the Gini coefficient was used to measure V-J evenness. Clonotypes shared by more than one individual were considered public. The public reads were reanalyzed by TCRdb: fastp trimming at Q25, MiXCR alignment, in-frame beta chains only. Rows with one shared CDR3 protein collapse into an entry with the most common genes and DNA. None of the V and J calls come from the authors' own analysis; TCRdb made them. The sample profile shows a few hundred thousand distinct CDR3 sequences; 18% of them were found once. Of the sample, about 14% is held by the ten largest clones.

Taken from the germline V gene (reference sequence), the CDR1 and CDR2 loops are LNHDA and SQIVND. The junction shows trimming of 2 bases on V and 10 bases on J, plus 8 bases between the germline ends. Including the terminal cysteine and phenylalanine, the CDR3 comprises 11 residues. This entry keeps only the CDR3 DNA: 33 bases, framed from base 1. A word on this clonotype: Its binding antigen is unknown. No base-level quality is on record; no much larger clone is a single base apart.

Points the paper makes about the study in general: Persistent patients shared more public clonotypes among themselves (around 3,000) than newly diagnosed patients did (roughly 920). TRBV28, TRBJ1-2 and TRBJ2-5 were preferentially used in persistent disease, while TRBV20-1 and TRBJ2-1 were favored in newly diagnosed disease. Only the TCR beta chain was sequenced and analyzed. Lower TCR Shannon entropy and fewer highly expanded clones were observed in persistent Graves' disease patients than in newly diagnosed patients, which suggested clonal expansion. Because the primary lesion, thyroid tissue, could not be accessed, the study looked at peripheral blood alone. The small sample size was acknowledged by the authors as a limitation that may reduce accuracy.

The same sample was also studied in work on T cells in Graves' hyperthyroidism and ophthalmopathy. As the second publication notes: Graves' hyperthyroidism was defined as stable when no progression to ophthalmopathy occurred over 18 months of follow-up. Hyperthyroidism patients were newly diagnosed, had a disease duration of under 2 months, and were aged 18 to 65 years. The study excluded patients with uncontrolled infections, other autoimmune diseases, pregnancy or lactation. Clinical symptoms, serum thyroxine and TRAb, thyroid ultrasound, and orbital computed tomography formed the basis for the diagnoses. For the first round of RT-PCR on the TCR CDR3, the HTBI primer set was used together with the Qiagen OneStep RT-PCR kit. Most expanded thyroid clonotypes (frequency above 0.001) were also detected in blood, suggesting blood repertoires may reflect thyroid immune responses. A 13 V-J signature model separated ophthalmopathy from stable hyperthyroidism, with roughly 88% sensitivity and 81.08% specificity in cross-validation and 80%/75% in testing. In validation, progression to ophthalmopathy was predicted by the model with roughly 69% sensitivity and roughly 76% specificity, a median of roughly 6 months before onset. TCR V-J signatures able to tell the groups apart were searched for in a discovery cohort of around 95 patients, of whom roughly 42 had Graves' ophthalmopathy and roughly 58 had stable Graves' hyperthyroidism. Whether ophthalmopathy could be predicted prospectively was tested in an independent validation cohort made up of fewer than 20 hyperthyroidism patients plus 17 patients who later progressed to ophthalmopathy. The roughly 90 discovery patients were divided at random into training and test sets in a 7:3 ratio. Thyroid tissue and blood T-cell repertoires from more than 5 Graves' hyperthyroidism patients were also compared in the study. After blood sampling, hyperthyroidism patients were treated with methimazole at a starting dose of 30 mg daily, and ophthalmopathy patients were treated with high-dose intravenous methylprednisolone. A second multiplex PCR round built the libraries, followed by size selection and purification. The libraries were sequenced on an Illumina HiSeq2000 using paired-end 100 bp reads. Raw data were processed with SOAPnuke, discarding reads with adapters, uncalled bases, mean Phred below 15, or no exact constant-primer or identifier match. COPE v1.2.5 was used to merge the high-quality paired reads, and each unique nucleotide sequence was defined as a clonotype. Clonotypes were aligned to IMGT TRBV, TRBD and TRBJ reference segments using MiTCR v1.1. Only V-J combinations with frequency above 0.0001, covering approximately 99% of repertoires, were analysed. The TCS score was defined as F50 (clonal expansion) divided by E x V (chaos), with BLOSUM62-based TCRdist calculated between CDR3 peptides within each V-J. Welch's t-statistics and random forest reduced approximately 520 V-J features to about 13, which were used in a naive Bayes classifier (R e1071). No statistical method was used to set the sample size in advance, and investigators knew the group allocation. According to the paper, TCR Vbeta CDR3 sequencing was carried out on over 130 peripheral blood samples, which came from more than 40 ophthalmopathy, around 75 hyperthyroidism and about 17 progressor patients.

The rearrangement combines TRBV19 with TRBJ1-1; the D gene is perhaps TRBD1, from 5 matching bases. This receptor was identified in a woman under 40 with Graves disease. Donor details come from another sample of the same person, matched by shared clones. Material: peripheral blood mononuclear cells (PBMCs), obtained at new diagnosis, from a patient treated with antithyroid drugs. The nucleotide sequence reads TGTGCCAGTAGTATAAGGGGACGAGCTTTCTTT. Its protein product is CASSIRGRAFF.